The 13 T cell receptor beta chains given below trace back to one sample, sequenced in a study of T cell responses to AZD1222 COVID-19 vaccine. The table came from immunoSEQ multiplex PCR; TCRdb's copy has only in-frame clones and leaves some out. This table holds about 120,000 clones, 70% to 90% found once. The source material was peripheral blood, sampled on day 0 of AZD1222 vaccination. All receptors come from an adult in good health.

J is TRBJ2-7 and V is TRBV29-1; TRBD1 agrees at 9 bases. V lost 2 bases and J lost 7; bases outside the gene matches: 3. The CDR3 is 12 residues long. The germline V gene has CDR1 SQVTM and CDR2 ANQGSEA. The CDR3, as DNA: TGCAGCGTTGAAACAGGGGGCTGGGAGCAGTACTTC. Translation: CSVETGGWEQYF.

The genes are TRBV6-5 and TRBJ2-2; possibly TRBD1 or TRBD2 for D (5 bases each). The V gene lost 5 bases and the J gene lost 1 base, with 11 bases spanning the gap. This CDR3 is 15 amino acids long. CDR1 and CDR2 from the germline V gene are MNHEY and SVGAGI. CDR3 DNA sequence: TGTGCCAGCAGTCTCGGGACGGAGAACACCGGGGAGCTGTTTTTT. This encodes CASSLGTENTGELFF.

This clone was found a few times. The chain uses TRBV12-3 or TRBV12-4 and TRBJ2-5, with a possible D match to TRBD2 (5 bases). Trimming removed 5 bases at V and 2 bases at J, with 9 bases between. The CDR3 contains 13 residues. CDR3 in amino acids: CASSAGLQETQYF. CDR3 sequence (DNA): TGTGCCAGCAGTGCGGGTCTACAAGAGACCCAGTACTTC.

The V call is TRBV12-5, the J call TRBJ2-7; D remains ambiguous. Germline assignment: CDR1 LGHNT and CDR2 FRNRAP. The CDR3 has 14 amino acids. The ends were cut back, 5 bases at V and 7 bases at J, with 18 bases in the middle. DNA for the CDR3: TGTGCTAGTGGTCCATCATACCGCGGCTCGGAGCAGTACTTC. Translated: CASGPSYRGSEQYF.

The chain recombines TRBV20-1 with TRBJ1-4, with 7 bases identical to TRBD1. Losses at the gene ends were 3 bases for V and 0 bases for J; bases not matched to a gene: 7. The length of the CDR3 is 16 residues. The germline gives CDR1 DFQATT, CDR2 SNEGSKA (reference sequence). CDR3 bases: TGCAGTGCTAGTAATCCAGGGGGAGCAACTAATGAAAAACTGTTTTTT. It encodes CSASNPGGATNEKLFF.

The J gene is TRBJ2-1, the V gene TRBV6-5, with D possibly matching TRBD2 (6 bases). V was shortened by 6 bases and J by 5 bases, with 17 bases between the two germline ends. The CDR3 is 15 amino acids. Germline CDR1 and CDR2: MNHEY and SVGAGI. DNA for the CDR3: TGTGCCAGCAGAGCCTTTGGCGGGATAGACAATGAGCAGTTCTTC. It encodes CASRAFGGIDNEQFF.

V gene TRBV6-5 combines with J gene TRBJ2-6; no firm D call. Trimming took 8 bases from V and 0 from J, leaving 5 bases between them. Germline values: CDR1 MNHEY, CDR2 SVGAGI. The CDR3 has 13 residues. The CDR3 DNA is TGTGCCAGCCAACACTCTGGGGCCAACGTCCTGACTTTC. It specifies CASQHSGANVLTF.

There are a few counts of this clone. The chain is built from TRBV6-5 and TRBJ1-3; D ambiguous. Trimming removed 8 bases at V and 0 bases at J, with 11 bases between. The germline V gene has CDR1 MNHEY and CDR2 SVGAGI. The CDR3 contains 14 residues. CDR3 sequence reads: CASGTVLSGNTIYF. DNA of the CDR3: TGTGCCAGCGGTACAGTACTCTCTGGAAACACCATATATTTT.

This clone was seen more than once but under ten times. CDR3 DNA sequence: TGTGCCAGCAGCTTGGGACAGTACACCGGGGAGCTGTTTTTT. Protein sequence: CASSLGQYTGELFF. The genes are TRBV5-6 and TRBJ2-2; tentatively, D is TRBD1 (5 bases). Germline CDR1 SGHDT, CDR2 YYEEEE. The CDR3 runs 14 residues. V was trimmed by 0 bases and J by 3 bases, leaving 6 bases between them.

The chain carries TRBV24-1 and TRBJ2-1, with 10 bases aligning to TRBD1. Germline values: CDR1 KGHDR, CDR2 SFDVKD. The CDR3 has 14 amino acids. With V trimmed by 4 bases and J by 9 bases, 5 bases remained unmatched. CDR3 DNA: TGTGCCACCAGTGAAACCGACAGGGGGCGTGAGCAGTTCTTC. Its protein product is CATSETDRGREQFF.

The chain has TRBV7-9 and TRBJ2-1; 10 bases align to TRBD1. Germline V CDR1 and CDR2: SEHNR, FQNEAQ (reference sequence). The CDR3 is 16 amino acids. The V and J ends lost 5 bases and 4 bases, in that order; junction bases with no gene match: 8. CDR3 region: CASSPSDRGAYNEQFF. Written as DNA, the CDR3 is TGTGCCAGCAGCCCATCGGACAGGGGGGCTTACAATGAGCAGTTCTTC.

The CDR3: CAISETSSPSGANVLTF. The CDR3 coding sequence is TGTGCCATCAGTGAGACTAGTTCCCCCTCTGGGGCCAACGTCCTGACTTTC. This chain connects TRBV10-3 to TRBJ2-6; possible D gene TRBD2, 5 bases. The germline gives CDR1 ENHRY, CDR2 SYGVKD. V was clipped by 2 bases and J by 0 bases, with 11 bases between them. The CDR3 spans 17 residues.

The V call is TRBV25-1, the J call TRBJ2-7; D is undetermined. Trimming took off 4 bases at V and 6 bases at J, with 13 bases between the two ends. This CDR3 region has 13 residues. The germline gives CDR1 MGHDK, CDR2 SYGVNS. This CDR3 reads CASSGPGEPEQYF. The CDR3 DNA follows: TGTGCCAGCAGTGGGCCGGGTGAACCCGAGCAGTACTTC.